This entry lists 21 T cell receptor beta chains sequenced from one sample in a study of T cells in Graves' hyperthyroidism and ophthalmopathy. The TCR beta CDR3 regions underwent amplification using RNA transcripts as the source. Primed by the HTBI set, a first-round RT-PCR was run on the TCR CDR3. TCRdb analysed the multiplex PCR reads with MiXCR anew, one entry per CDR3 protein. Here the sample spans approximately 500,000 distinct CDR3 sequences, roughly 50% being singletons. The sample taken for sequencing was peripheral blood or thyroid tissue (not recorded which). Every receptor here comes from a woman younger than 35 with Graves' hyperthyroidism.

About this clonotype: A clone one base away is much larger, so this may be a read error. The chain uses TRBV12-3 or TRBV12-4 and TRBJ2-7, with D possibly matching TRBD2 (6 bases). This CDR3 is 12 amino acids long. In DNA form, the CDR3 reads TGTGCCAGCAGTTTTTTCGGCGGGGAGCAGTGCTTC. Protein sequence: CASSFFGGEQCF.

Turning to this clonotype: A junction boundary mismatches the germline segment, possibly from a read error. The chain recombines TRBV2 with TRBJ2-5, with 7 bases aligning to TRBD2. Germline V gene data show CDR1 as SNHLY and CDR2 as FYNNEI. The CDR3 length is 14 residues. The CDR3 region is CASSLTSVQETQYF. As DNA, the CDR3 is TGCGCCAGCAGCCTCACTAGCGTTCAAGAGACCCAGTACTTC.

V usage is TRBV24-1 and J usage is TRBJ2-7; D remains ambiguous. The CDR3 is 13 residues long. V was clipped by 2 bases and J by 7 bases, with 11 bases between them. Germline CDR1 KGHDR, CDR2 SFDVKD. DNA for the CDR3: TGTGCCACCAGTGATTCTGGGGTCAATGAGCAGTACTTC. Amino acids: CATSDSGVNEQYF.

A remark on this clonotype: Just one base apart from a much larger clone, this may be a read error. This chain links TRBV5-1 with TRBJ2-5, with D unresolved. V gave up 3 bases and J gave up 5 bases, with 11 bases separating them. The CDR3 loop spans 13 amino acids. Per the germline V gene, CDR1 is SGHRS and CDR2 is YFSETQ. CDR3 sequence (DNA): TGCGCCAGCAGCTCGTTTGATCTTGAGACCCAGTACTTC. Translation gives CASSSFDLETQYF.

V usage is TRBV5-5 and J usage is TRBJ1-2, with D unresolved. This CDR3 contains 11 residues. Germline-derived CDR1 and CDR2 are SGHKS and YYEKEE (reference sequence). Between the trimmed V and J ends, which lost 3 bases and 12 bases, there was a span of 12 bases. The CDR3 loop reads CASSSAAGNTF. For the CDR3, the DNA is TGTGCCAGCAGCTCCGCGGCGGGAAACACCTTC.

Turning to this clonotype: This may come from a read error, since a much larger clone is one base off. The rearrangement joins TRBV19 to TRBJ2-2; weak D call: TRBD2 (6 bases). The CDR3 has 15 residues. From germline, CDR1 is LNHDA and CDR2 SQIVND (reference sequence). The CDR3 spells CASRQTLTMTGGLFF. In DNA, the CDR3 is TGTGCCAGTAGACAGACGCTTACTATGACCGGGGGGCTGTTTTTT.

V usage is TRBV2 and J usage is TRBJ1-1; tentative D call: TRBD1 (5 bases). Per the germline V gene, CDR1 is SNHLY and CDR2 is FYNNEI. V lost 2 bases and J lost 1, with 8 bases in between. The CDR3 totals 14 residues. The CDR3 bases are TGTGCCAGCAGTGAACTGGGACCGAACACTGAAGCTTTCTTT. This codes for CASSELGPNTEAFF.

This clonotype came up many times. The chain has TRBV6-6 and TRBJ2-7; 14 bases match TRBD2. The germline CDR1 and CDR2 sequences are MNHNY and SVGAGI (reference sequence). The CDR3 is 17 residues long. The junction had 4 bases not matched to a gene; V was cut back by 0 bases and J by 3 bases. The CDR3, as DNA: TGTGCCAGCAGTTACTCAAGGACTAGCGGGAGGATCTACGAGCAGTACTTC. Amino acids: CASSYSRTSGRIYEQYF.

This clonotype was detected many times. This rearrangement joins TRBV20-1 to TRBJ2-7; 7 bases align to TRBD2. Germline CDR1 reads DFQATT; CDR2 reads SNEGSKA (reference sequence). The junction had 12 bases not matched to a gene; V was cut back by 0 bases and J by 4 bases. This CDR3 comprises 16 residues. For the CDR3, the DNA is TGCAGTGCTAGAGACGGCGGGGGAGAGGGCTTTTACGAGCAGTACTTC. Protein: CSARDGGGEGFYEQYF.

This clonotype was seen more than once but under ten times. This chain joins TRBV5-1 and TRBJ2-2, with D perhaps assigned TRBD1 or TRBD2 (5 bases each). The germline V gene has CDR1 SGHRS and CDR2 YFSETQ. V was pared by 0 bases and J by 5 bases, with 20 bases between. This CDR3 comprises 18 residues. As DNA, the CDR3 is TGCGCCAGCAGCTTGGAGGGACCGCCGACTCGGCAAACCGGGGAGCTGTTTTTT. It yields the protein CASSLEGPPTRQTGELFF.

The J gene is TRBJ1-3, the V gene TRBV20-1; possible D gene TRBD1, 6 bases. Trimming took off 3 bases at V and 4 bases at J, with 22 bases between the two ends. The CDR3 spans 17 residues. Germline V gives CDR1 DFQATT, CDR2 SNEGSKA (reference sequence). DNA for the CDR3: TGCAGTGCTAGTTTCGGCCAAGGGGGGGCGGGAGGAAACACCATATATTTT. Protein: CSASFGQGGAGGNTIYF.

The chain uses TRBV12-5 and TRBJ1-2, with TRBD1 identical over 8 bases. Germline assignment: CDR1 LGHNT and CDR2 FRNRAP. CDR3 size: 17 residues. V was clipped by 4 bases and J by 0 bases; unmatched bases: 10. The CDR3 coding sequence is TGTGCTAGTGGTTCCGGGACCGGACAGGGATCTAACTATGGCTACACCTTC. It encodes CASGSGTGQGSNYGYTF.

This clonotype occurred many times. This chain connects TRBV25-1 to TRBJ2-7, with 10 positions matching TRBD1. The V segment lost 9 bases and the J segment 6 bases; nucleotides outside the gene matches: 2. Per the germline V gene, CDR1 is MGHDK and CDR2 is SYGVNS. The CDR3 runs 11 residues. The CDR3 DNA sequence: TGTGCCAGTAGGACAGGGGGCGAGCAGTACTTC. Its protein product is CASRTGGEQYF.

This clonotype was picked up many times. The V call is TRBV12-3 or TRBV12-4, the J call TRBJ2-7, with D perhaps matching TRBD2 (5 bases). This CDR3 spans 16 amino acids. V gave up 3 bases and J gave up 3 bases, with 18 bases separating them. CDR3 DNA sequence: TGTGCCAGCAGTTTTCCCAACCTGCGGGCGGGCTACGAGCAGTACTTC. Protein: CASSFPNLRAGYEQYF.

This clonotype was recorded many times. The rearrangement uses TRBV2 and TRBJ1-2; no clear D gene. The germline CDR1 and CDR2 sequences are SNHLY and FYNNEI. Trimming stripped 6 bases from V and 2 bases from J, with 7 bases between. The length of the CDR3 is 12 residues. The DNA of the CDR3 is TGTGCCAGCAGGGACGCAAACTATGGCTACACCTTC. Protein: CASRDANYGYTF.

The chain employs TRBV28 and TRBJ1-1; D unclear. V lost 4 bases to trimming and J lost 7 bases, with 16 bases between them. Germline V gene lookup returns CDR1 MDHEN and CDR2 SYDVKM. The CDR3 contains 14 residues. For the CDR3, the DNA is TGTGCCAGCAGTTCGTTGCGGACGCCAGGTGAAGCTTTCTTT. It codes for CASSSLRTPGEAFF.

V is TRBV15 and J is TRBJ1-2; 11 nucleotides agree with TRBD1. Germline V gene sequence: CDR1 LNHNV, CDR2 YYDKDF (reference sequence). The CDR3 length is 16 residues. Losses at the gene ends were 5 bases for V and 4 bases for J; bases not matched to a gene: 9. CDR3 DNA: TGTGCCACCAGCCACAGGCGGGACAGGGGGGCCTATGGCTACACCTTC. Translating it yields CATSHRRDRGAYGYTF.

This clonotype came up once. The CDR3 end shows no conserved phenylalanine or tryptophan, and so a read error is likely. The limits of the CDR3 on the DNA are not certain, so only TCRdb's listed CDR3 is given. This sequence joins TRBV29-1 and TRBJ2-5; whether TRBD1, the table's D call, matches the DNA was not checked. A total of 15 residues make up the CDR3, ends included. CDR1 and CDR2 from the germline V gene are SQVTM and ANQGSEA. The CDR3 loop is CSVEEQGNYGYTFGS.

This clonotype was recorded at least ten times. The J gene is TRBJ1-5, the V gene TRBV7-2; D unclear. Trimming took off 1 base at V and 7 bases at J, with 8 bases between the two ends. CDR1 SGHTA and CDR2 FQGNSA come from the germline V gene. The CDR3 totals 13 residues. The CDR3 nucleotides read TGTGCCAGCAGCTTAGGGGCAAGGCAGCCCCAGCATTTT. Translation: CASSLGARQPQHF.

The chain carries TRBV20-1 and TRBJ2-7; 9 positions agree with TRBD2. The V segment lost 0 bases and the J segment 3 bases; nucleotides outside the gene matches: 3. Germline values: CDR1 DFQATT, CDR2 SNEGSKA (reference sequence). The CDR3 length is 14 residues. The CDR3 DNA is TGCAGTGCTAGAGAGCGGGAGGGCCACTACGAGCAGTACTTC. Amino acids: CSAREREGHYEQYF.

The chain is built from TRBV29-1 and TRBJ2-5; TRBD2 matches at 10 bases. Germline CDR1 is SQVTM and CDR2 is ANQGSEA. This CDR3 spans 14 amino acids. V shed 8 bases, J shed 7 bases, and the junction held 13 bases outside the gene matches. CDR3 nucleotide sequence: TGCAGCACTGCGAGCGGGAGGGACGGTGCGACCCAGTACTTC. Translated, it gives CSTASGRDGATQYF.